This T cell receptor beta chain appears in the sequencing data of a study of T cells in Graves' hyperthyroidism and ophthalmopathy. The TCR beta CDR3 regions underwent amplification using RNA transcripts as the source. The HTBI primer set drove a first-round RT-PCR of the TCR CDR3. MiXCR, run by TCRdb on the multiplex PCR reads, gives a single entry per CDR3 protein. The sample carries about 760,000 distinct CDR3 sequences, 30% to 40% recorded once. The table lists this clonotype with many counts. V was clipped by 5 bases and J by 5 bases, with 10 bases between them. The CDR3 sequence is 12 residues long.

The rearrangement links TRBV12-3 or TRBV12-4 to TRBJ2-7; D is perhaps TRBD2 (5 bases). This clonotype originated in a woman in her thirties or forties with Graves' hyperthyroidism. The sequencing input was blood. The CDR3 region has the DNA TGTGCCAGCAGTCCGGGAATAAACGAGCAGTACTTC. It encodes CASSPGINEQYF.